This is a list of T cell receptor beta chains from one sample in a study of blood T cells in healthy people across ages. Each CDR3 protein gets one entry after TCRdb re-called the 5' RACE reads with MiXCR. The sample lists under 1 million distinct CDR3 sequences; under 55% were seen once. Source material: blood. The receptors stem from a man aged 55-75 years in good health. Each CDR3 is given with its conserved first and last residue. Each record gives: D gene, V gene, J gene, CDR3 length, clone size, CDR3 DNA, CDR3 protein. A D gene is named only where the DNA matches it firmly. Clone size is stated in some rows and not others, as once, few, many or a class when expanded.

>.|TRBV6-6|TRBJ2-3|15|few
TGTGCCAGCAGTTACCAAGGCGGAGACACAGATACGCAGTATTTT
CASSYQGGDTDTQYF
>.|TRBV29-1|TRBJ2-1|10|.
TGCAGCGCGCGACGGAATGAGCAGTTCTTC
CSARRNEQFF
>.|TRBV20-1|TRBJ2-5|14|once
TGCAGTGCTATCCCGGGGACACCGAGAGAGACCCAGTACTTC
CSAIPGTPRETQYF
>.|TRBV7-2|TRBJ2-4|15|.
TGTGCCAGCAGCCATGGCAGGGCGGCCAAAAACATTCAGTACTTC
CASSHGRAAKNIQYF
>.|TRBV11-2|TRBJ2-1|15|.
TGTGCCAGCAGCTTAGTTTTGCAGGGGCAGAATGAGCAGTTCTTC
CASSLVLQGQNEQFF
>.|TRBV14|TRBJ2-7|14|once
TGTGCCAGCAGCCCGCGGCAGGCGACCTACGAGCAGTACTTC
CASSPRQATYEQYF
>.|TRBV2|TRBJ2-5|13|.
TGTGCCAGCAGGGGTCACGGGGAAGAGACCCAGTACTTC
CASRGHGEETQYF
>TRBD1|TRBV11-2|TRBJ2-7|15|.
TGTGCCAGCAGCCTAACTGACAGGGTCCCCTACGAGCAGTACTTC
CASSLTDRVPYEQYF
>.|TRBV25-1|TRBJ1-1|11|once
TGTGCCAGCAGAGGGTGGAGTGAAGCTTTCTTT
CASRGWSEAFF
>.|TRBV29-1|TRBJ1-4|14|.
TGCAGCGTTGCGTTGGGCCTGCCTAATGAAAAACTGTTTTTT
CSVALGLPNEKLFF
>.|TRBV9|TRBJ1-4|14|.
TGTGCCAGCAGCGGCGGGACCTGGAATGAAAAACTGTTTTTT
CASSGGTWNEKLFF
>TRBD1|TRBV30|TRBJ2-7|14|.
TGTGCCTGGAGTGTTGGAGGACAGGTCTACGAGCAGTACTTC
CAWSVGGQVYEQYF
>TRBD1|TRBV25-1|TRBJ2-7|15|.
TGTGCCAGCAGTGACACGACAGGGGTCACCTACGAGCAGTACTTC
CASSDTTGVTYEQYF
>.|TRBV15|TRBJ1-6|16|.
TGTGCCACCAGCGCCCGGTTCTCTGAGGCGAATTCACCCCTCCACTTT
CATSARFSEANSPLHF
>TRBD1|TRBV11-1|TRBJ2-1|16|few
TGTGCCAGCAGCCCAGTGTGGGACAGGGTATTGCATGAGCAGTTCTTC
CASSPVWDRVLHEQFF
>.|TRBV4-1|TRBJ1-6|15|.
TGCGCCAGCGGCCAACGCGAAGGCTATAATTCACCCCTCCACTTT
CASGQREGYNSPLHF
>TRBD2|TRBV6-1|TRBJ2-1|16|.
TGTGCCAGCAGGGGGGGGAGCGGTGCCTCCTACAATGAGCAGTTCTTC
CASRGGSGASYNEQFF
>.|TRBV12-3/TRBV12-4|TRBJ1-1|12|.
TGTGCCAGCAGCCCCGGGGGGAGGGAAGCTTTCTTT
CASSPGGREAFF
>TRBD1|TRBV20-1|TRBJ2-7|14|once
TGCAGTGCTGAGCTTGGCAGGGGGCCGGACGAGCAGTACTTC
CSAELGRGPDEQYF
>.|TRBV6-6|TRBJ1-6|15|.
TGTGCCAGCAGTTTGCGCCAAACTGGGGATTCACCCCTCCACTTT
CASSLRQTGDSPLHF
>TRBD2|TRBV3-1|TRBJ2-5|15|.
TGTGCCAGCAGCCACCCTAGCGGGGGGTTGCAGACCCAGTACTTC
CASSHPSGGLQTQYF
>.|TRBV27|TRBJ2-5|13|once
TGTGCCAGCAGGAGAGTGGACCAAGAGACCCAGTACTTC
CASRRVDQETQYF
>.|TRBV7-2|TRBJ2-7|14|.
TGTGCCAGCAGCCCCAATCTTCAATCCCACGAGCAGTACTTC
CASSPNLQSHEQYF
>.|TRBV5-1|TRBJ2-2|15|.
TGCGCCAGCAGCAACCGGGACATAAACACCGGGGAGCTGTTTTTT
CASSNRDINTGELFF
>TRBD1|TRBV10-3|TRBJ1-1|13|.
TGTGCCATCAGTAAAACAGGGGGCACTGAAGCTTTCTTT
CAISKTGGTEAFF
>.|TRBV6-9|TRBJ2-7|13|few
TGTGCCAGCCCTACCCCTTTCCTCTACGAGCAGTACTTC
CASPTPFLYEQYF
>.|TRBV7-9|TRBJ1-1|14|many
TGTGCCAGCAGCTTGATTACCGGGAACACTGAAGCTTTCTTT
CASSLITGNTEAFF
>TRBD1|TRBV30|TRBJ1-2|15|.
TGTGCCTGGAGATCAGGGGGACAGGGACGATATGGCTACACCTTC
CAWRSGGQGRYGYTF
>TRBD2|TRBV27|TRBJ2-3|15|.
TGTGCCAGCAGTCCGGCGGGGGGGCTGGCAGATACGCAGTATTTT
CASSPAGGLADTQYF
>TRBD1|TRBV9|TRBJ2-3|16|few
TGTGCCAGCAGCGTAGTAGGGGGCCCTGCTGGTGATACGCAGTATTTT
CASSVVGGPAGDTQYF
>TRBD2|TRBV18|TRBJ2-7|14|few
TGTGCCAGCTCACCCGGGGGGGGACTGGACGAGCAGTACTTC
CASSPGGGLDEQYF
>TRBD2|TRBV29-1|TRBJ2-3|15|few
TGCAGCGTCGCCACTAGCGCGACTAGCACAGATACGCAGTATTTT
CSVATSATSTDTQYF
>TRBD1|TRBV15|TRBJ1-6|15|.
TGTGCCACCAGCAGACGGACAGGGCAAAACTCACCCCTCCACTTT
CATSRRTGQNSPLHF
>.|TRBV11-2|TRBJ2-7|15|once
TGTGCCAGCAGCTTAGGCCGGGGGGCGTGGTACGAGCAGTACTTC
CASSLGRGAWYEQYF
>.|TRBV12-3/TRBV12-4|TRBJ2-1|14|many
TGTGCCAGCAGTTCCCCCCAGGGTTACAATGAGCAGTTCTTC
CASSSPQGYNEQFF
>.|TRBV6-1|TRBJ2-3|18|few
TGTGCCAGCAGTCCGACCCAACTAGCTCGCAATATCACAGATACGCAGTATTTT
CASSPTQLARNITDTQYF
>TRBD1|TRBV6-6|TRBJ1-2|14|few
TGTGCCAGCAGTCCGACAGGGGAGTGGGGTGGCTACACCTTC
CASSPTGEWGGYTF
>.|TRBV28|TRBJ1-5|14|.
TGTGCCAGCCGGCCCGGGATAAACAATCAGCCCCAGCATTTT
CASRPGINNQPQHF
>TRBD1|TRBV29-1|TRBJ1-4|14|few
TGCAGCGTCCTGGGACAGGGAGGGTCTGAAAAACTGTTTTTT
CSVLGQGGSEKLFF
>.|TRBV29-1|TRBJ2-5|14|.
TGCAGCGTTGAAGGCAGTCGGTACCAAGAGACCCAGTACTTC
CSVEGSRYQETQYF